This is a list of T cell receptor beta chains from one sample in a study of blood T cells in healthy people across ages. TCRdb re-called the 5' RACE reads through MiXCR, storing one row per CDR3 protein. The table lists more than 1,000,000 distinct CDR3 sequences, approximately 25% of them singletons, with less than 0.85% in the top ten. The same specimen was also included in a second study, on T cells of mothers and their children.

The sample comprised blood. These receptors were collected from a girl aged 2-10 years in good health. Each CDR3 is given with its conserved first and last residue. A D gene is named only where the DNA matches it firmly. A clone size is listed for some rows: how often the clone was seen (once, few, many), or a class if it is expanded.

v_gene	d_gene	j_gene	abundance	CDR3aa	CDR3nt
TRBV5-5	NA	TRBJ2-1	NA	CASSPAEGYNEQFF	TGTGCCAGCAGTCCGGCGGAGGGCTACAATGAGCAGTTCTTC
TRBV6-6	NA	TRBJ1-1	NA	CASSSSGDTEAFF	TGTGCCAGCAGTTCCTCAGGGGACACTGAAGCTTTCTTT
TRBV5-1	TRBD2	TRBJ2-5	NA	CASEGLEGETQYF	TGCGCCAGCGAAGGACTAGAGGGGGAGACCCAGTACTTC
TRBV20-1	NA	TRBJ2-2	NA	CSAQQQGLVGELFF	TGCAGTGCGCAACAGCAGGGGCTCGTCGGGGAGCTGTTTTTT
TRBV29-1	NA	TRBJ2-5	NA	CSVPFQETQYF	TGCAGCGTGCCCTTCCAAGAGACCCAGTACTTC
TRBV19	NA	TRBJ1-1	NA	CASSILLGENTEAFF	TGTGCCAGTAGTATATTGCTGGGAGAGAACACTGAAGCTTTCTTT
TRBV11-2	NA	TRBJ2-2	few	CASSGSPNTGELFF	TGTGCCAGCAGCGGTAGTCCGAACACCGGGGAGCTGTTTTTT
TRBV6-5	TRBD1	TRBJ1-2	few	CASRSPGQAGGYTF	TGTGCCAGCAGAAGCCCTGGACAGGCTGGCGGCTACACCTTC
TRBV20-1	TRBD1	TRBJ2-6	few	CSARAGQGVLGANVLTF	TGCAGTGCTAGAGCTGGACAGGGGGTTCTCGGGGCCAACGTCCTGACTTTC
TRBV20-1	NA	TRBJ2-5	NA	CSAIRDWEETQYF	TGCAGTGCAATCCGGGACTGGGAGGAGACCCAGTACTTC
TRBV4-3	NA	TRBJ2-5	NA	CASSQDWPQGPYQETQYF	TGCGCCAGCAGCCAAGATTGGCCACAGGGCCCTTACCAAGAGACCCAGTACTTC
TRBV9	TRBD1	TRBJ1-6	few	CASSESGQGFTPLHF	TGTGCCAGCAGCGAGTCGGGACAGGGTTTTACACCCCTCCACTTT
TRBV20-1	TRBD2	TRBJ2-3	NA	CSAITSGGRTDTQYF	TGCAGTGCTATAACTAGCGGGGGCCGCACAGATACGCAGTATTTT
TRBV6-5	NA	TRBJ2-3	once	CASSELAADTQYF	TGTGCCAGCAGTGAGTTAGCTGCAGATACGCAGTATTTT
TRBV20-1	TRBD2	TRBJ2-7	NA	CSARDARGDYEQYF	TGCAGTGCTAGAGATGCCCGGGGGGACTACGAGCAGTACTTC
TRBV14	TRBD1	TRBJ1-6	NA	CASRAFATGTESPLHF	TGTGCCAGCAGGGCATTCGCGACAGGGACGGAATCACCCCTCCACTTT
TRBV4-3	TRBD2	TRBJ2-1	NA	CASSQDLAGAYNEQFF	TGCGCCAGCAGCCAAGATCTGGCGGGGGCCTACAATGAGCAGTTCTTC
TRBV18	NA	TRBJ1-1	NA	CASSFLTGTEAFF	TGTGCCAGCTCTTTTTTAACGGGAACTGAAGCTTTCTTT
TRBV29-1	NA	TRBJ2-3	few	CSTDIGIRSDTQYF	TGCAGCACTGACATCGGGATACGCAGCGATACGCAGTATTTT
TRBV4-3	NA	TRBJ1-5	few	CASSQGVGQTQGQPQHF	TGCGCCAGCAGCCAAGGCGTCGGACAGACCCAGGGGCAGCCCCAGCATTTT
TRBV6-1	NA	TRBJ2-3	NA	CASSVGVWNTQYF	TGTGCCAGCAGTGTGGGGGTTTGGAATACGCAGTATTTT
TRBV20-1	TRBD2	TRBJ2-1	few	CSAHFLAGLYNEQFF	TGCAGTGCCCACTTCCTAGCGGGACTCTACAATGAGCAGTTCTTC
TRBV20-1	NA	TRBJ1-2	NA	CSARGDNYGYTF	TGCAGTGCTAGAGGGGACAACTATGGCTACACCTTC
TRBV11-3	NA	TRBJ2-1	NA	CASGNRDKQFF	TGTGCCAGCGGAAACCGGGACAAACAGTTCTTC
TRBV28	NA	TRBJ2-7	NA	CASVPGQTYEQYF	TGTGCCAGCGTACCAGGGCAAACCTACGAGCAGTACTTC
TRBV24-1	TRBD1	TRBJ2-5	NA	CATSDRDRGGETQYF	TGTGCCACCAGTGACCGTGACAGGGGTGGTGAGACCCAGTACTTC
TRBV20-1	NA	TRBJ2-7	few	CSASELARSYEQYF	TGCAGTGCTAGTGAGCTAGCGCGCTCCTACGAGCAGTACTTC
TRBV20-1	NA	TRBJ2-7	NA	CSATQGLLFYEQYF	TGCAGTGCTACCCAGGGGCTACTATTTTACGAGCAGTACTTC
TRBV20-1	NA	TRBJ2-7	NA	CSATSHLPYEQYF	TGCAGTGCCACTTCACACCTACCCTACGAGCAGTACTTC
TRBV7-2	NA	TRBJ1-2	few	CASSLVVLDGPFYGYTF	TGTGCCAGCAGCTTAGTCGTGTTGGACGGGCCTTTCTATGGCTACACCTTC
TRBV11-2	NA	TRBJ1-3	few	CASRPGQPGNTIYF	TGTGCCAGCAGGCCCGGACAGCCCGGAAACACCATATATTTT
TRBV11-1	TRBD2	TRBJ2-6	few	CASSLDTSGGHPLGGANVLTF	TGTGCCAGCAGCTTAGACACTAGCGGGGGCCACCCTCTGGGGGGGGCCAACGTCCTGACTTTC
TRBV20-1	TRBD1	TRBJ2-7	NA	CSAPGQGRNEQYF	TGCAGTGCTCCGGGACAGGGGAGGAACGAGCAGTACTTC
TRBV3-1	TRBD1	TRBJ2-1	NA	CASSLRDRGSNEQFF	TGTGCCAGCAGCCTCCGGGACAGGGGCAGCAATGAGCAGTTCTTC
TRBV9	TRBD1	TRBJ1-4	few	CASSAGTGGEEKLFF	TGTGCCAGCAGCGCTGGGACAGGCGGAGAGGAAAAACTGTTTTTT
TRBV4-1	NA	TRBJ2-2	few	CASSQDENYGTKLFF	TGCGCCAGCAGCCAAGACGAGAATTACGGGACAAAGCTGTTTTTT
TRBV28	TRBD1	TRBJ2-7	few	CASSKLMTGSYEQYF	TGTGCCAGCAGTAAGCTCATGACAGGGTCATACGAGCAGTACTTC
TRBV4-1	TRBD2	TRBJ2-1	few	CASRLAGDNNEQFF	TGCGCCAGCAGACTAGCGGGAGATAACAATGAGCAGTTCTTC
TRBV7-9	TRBD2	TRBJ2-3	NA	CASSSPPGSSGFTDTQYF	TGTGCCAGCAGCTCCCCGCCTGGGTCTAGCGGATTCACAGATACGCAGTATTTT
TRBV20-1	NA	TRBJ2-7	once	CSARLAGRAEQYF	TGCAGTGCCAGGCTAGCCGGTCGAGCCGAGCAGTACTTC
TRBV18	NA	TRBJ1-5	NA	CASSPSPDSNQPQHF	TGTGCCAGCTCACCGTCCCCGGACAGCAATCAGCCCCAGCATTTT
TRBV3-1	NA	TRBJ1-1	NA	CASSIGTDNIAFF	TGTGCCAGCAGCATCGGGACGGATAACATCGCTTTCTTT
TRBV2	NA	TRBJ2-1	few	CASSDRQEQFF	TGTGCCAGCAGTGACAGGCAAGAGCAGTTCTTC
TRBV6-5	TRBD1	TRBJ1-2	NA	CASSLQGLSYTF	TGTGCCAGCAGCTTACAGGGGTTGAGCTACACCTTC
TRBV6-2/TRBV6-3	NA	TRBJ2-7	few	CASSSPWGSPYEQYF	TGTGCCAGCAGTTCCCCTTGGGGATCCCCCTACGAGCAGTACTTC
TRBV9	TRBD2	TRBJ2-3	few	CASSVSGISTDTQYF	TGTGCCAGCAGCGTTAGCGGGATTAGCACAGATACGCAGTATTTT
TRBV29-1	NA	TRBJ1-4	few	CSVGGTGKLFF	TGCAGCGTGGGAGGGACGGGAAAACTGTTTTTT
TRBV27	TRBD1	TRBJ1-1	few	CASSLLDRVTEAFF	TGTGCCAGCAGTTTATTGGACAGGGTGACTGAAGCTTTCTTT